This TCR beta chain was recovered during a study of shared clonotypes between healthy human individuals. Whole-study results and caveats: Several donors had about 5% of their naive CD4 clonotypes in common.

All donors were Caucasian adults living in Nashville, Tennessee. About this clone itself: As yet, its antigen is unknown.

The table came from immunoSEQ multiplex PCR; TCRdb's copy has only in-frame clones and leaves some out. Among about 1.5 million clones listed, 98% were seen once. This TCR was recovered from a man aged 25-40 years in good health. Material for sequencing was naive CD4+ T cells sorted from blood. Regarding subset: CD45RA+ positively selected.

CDR3 sequence: CATSGDRSYGYTF. CDR3 sequence (DNA): TGTGCCACCAGCGGCGACAGGTCCTATGGCTACACCTTC. The gene calls are TRBV15 and TRBJ1-2; TRBD1 might be the D (6 bases). V lost 5 bases, J lost 4 bases, and 11 bases lay in between. The CDR3 is 13 residues long. The germline V gene encodes CDR1 LNHNV and CDR2 YYDKDF (reference sequence).